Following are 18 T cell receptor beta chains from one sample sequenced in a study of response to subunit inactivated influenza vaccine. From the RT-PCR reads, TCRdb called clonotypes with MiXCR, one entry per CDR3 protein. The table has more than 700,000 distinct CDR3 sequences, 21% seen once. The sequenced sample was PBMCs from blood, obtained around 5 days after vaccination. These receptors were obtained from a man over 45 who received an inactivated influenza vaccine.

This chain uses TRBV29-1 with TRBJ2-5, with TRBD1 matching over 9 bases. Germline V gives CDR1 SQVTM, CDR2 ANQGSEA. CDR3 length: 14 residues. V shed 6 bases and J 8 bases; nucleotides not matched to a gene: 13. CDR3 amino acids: CSVRGQGSTETQYF. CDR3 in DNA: TGCAGCGTCCGGGGACAGGGATCAACCGAAACCCAGTACTTC.

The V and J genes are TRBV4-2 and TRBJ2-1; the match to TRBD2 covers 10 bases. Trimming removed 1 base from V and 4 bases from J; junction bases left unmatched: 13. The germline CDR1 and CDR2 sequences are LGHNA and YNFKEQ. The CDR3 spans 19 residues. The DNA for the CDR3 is TGTGCCAGCAGCCAAGGGAGAGGGGAAATAGCGGGAGGTTACAATGAGCAGTTCTTC. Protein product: CASSQGRGEIAGGYNEQFF.

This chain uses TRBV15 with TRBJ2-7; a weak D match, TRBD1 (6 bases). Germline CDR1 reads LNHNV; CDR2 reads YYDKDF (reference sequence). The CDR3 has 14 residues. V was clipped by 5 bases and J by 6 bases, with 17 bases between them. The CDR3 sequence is CATSLQGSFSEQYF. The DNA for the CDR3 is TGTGCCACCAGCCTACAGGGATCCTTCTCCGAGCAGTACTTC.

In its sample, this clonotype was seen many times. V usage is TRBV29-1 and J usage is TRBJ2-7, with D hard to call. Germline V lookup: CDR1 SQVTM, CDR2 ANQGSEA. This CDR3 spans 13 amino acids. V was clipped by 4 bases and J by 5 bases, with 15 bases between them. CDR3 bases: TGCAGCGTTGTCGGCAGGACGACGGACGAGCAGTACTTC. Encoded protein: CSVVGRTTDEQYF.

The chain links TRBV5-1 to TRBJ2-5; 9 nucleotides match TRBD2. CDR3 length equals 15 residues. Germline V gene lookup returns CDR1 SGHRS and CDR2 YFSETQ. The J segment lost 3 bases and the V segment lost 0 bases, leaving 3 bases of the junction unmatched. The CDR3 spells CASSLEPSGKETQYF. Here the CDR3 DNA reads TGCGCCAGCAGCTTGGAACCTAGCGGGAAAGAGACCCAGTACTTC.

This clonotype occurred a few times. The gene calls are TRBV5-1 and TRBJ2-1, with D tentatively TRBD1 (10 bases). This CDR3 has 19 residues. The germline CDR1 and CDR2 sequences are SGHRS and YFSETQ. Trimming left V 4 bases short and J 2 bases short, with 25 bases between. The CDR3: CASSPWDRGTSGPYNEQFF. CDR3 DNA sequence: TGCGCCAGCAGCCCGTGGGACAGGGGCACTAGCGGGCCCTACAATGAGCAGTTCTTC.

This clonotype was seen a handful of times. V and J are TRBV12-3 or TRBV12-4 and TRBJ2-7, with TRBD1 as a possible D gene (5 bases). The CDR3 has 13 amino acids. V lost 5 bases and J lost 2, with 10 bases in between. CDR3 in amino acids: CASSPGHPYEQYF. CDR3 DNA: TGTGCCAGCAGTCCTGGACACCCCTACGAGCAGTACTTC.

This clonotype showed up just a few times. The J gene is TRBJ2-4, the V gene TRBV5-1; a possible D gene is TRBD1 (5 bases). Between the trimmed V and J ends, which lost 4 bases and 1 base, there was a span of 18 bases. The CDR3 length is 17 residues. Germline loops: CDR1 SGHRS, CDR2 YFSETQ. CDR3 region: CASSPTFRAEAKNIQYF. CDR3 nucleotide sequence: TGCGCCAGCAGCCCGACGTTCAGGGCGGAGGCCAAAAACATTCAGTACTTC.

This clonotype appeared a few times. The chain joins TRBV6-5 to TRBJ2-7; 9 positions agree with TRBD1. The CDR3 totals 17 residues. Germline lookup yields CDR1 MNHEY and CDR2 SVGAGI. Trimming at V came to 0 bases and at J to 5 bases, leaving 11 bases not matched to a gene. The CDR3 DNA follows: TGTGCCAGCAGTTACTCGTCTGGGACAGGGAGGCGCAACGAGCAGTACTTC. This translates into CASSYSSGTGRRNEQYF.

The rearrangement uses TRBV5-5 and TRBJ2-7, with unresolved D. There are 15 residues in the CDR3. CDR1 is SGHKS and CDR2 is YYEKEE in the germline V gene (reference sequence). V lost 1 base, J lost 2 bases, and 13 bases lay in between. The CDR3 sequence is CASSLRGENTYEQYF. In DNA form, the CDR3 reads TGTGCCAGCAGCTTGCGAGGAGAGAACACCTACGAGCAGTACTTC.

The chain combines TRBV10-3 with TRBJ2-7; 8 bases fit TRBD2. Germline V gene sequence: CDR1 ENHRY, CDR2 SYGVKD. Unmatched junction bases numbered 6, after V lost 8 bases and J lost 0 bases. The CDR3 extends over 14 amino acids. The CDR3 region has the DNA TGTGCCATCCCTACCGGGACTAGCTCCTACGAGCAGTACTTC. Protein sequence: CAIPTGTSSYEQYF.

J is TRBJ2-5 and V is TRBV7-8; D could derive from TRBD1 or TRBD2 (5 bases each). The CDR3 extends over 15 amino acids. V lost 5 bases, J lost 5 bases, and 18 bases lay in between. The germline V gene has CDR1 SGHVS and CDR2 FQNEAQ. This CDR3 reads CASSGWDRRWETQYF. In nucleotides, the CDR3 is TGTGCCAGCAGCGGATGGGACCGGCGGTGGGAGACCCAGTACTTC.

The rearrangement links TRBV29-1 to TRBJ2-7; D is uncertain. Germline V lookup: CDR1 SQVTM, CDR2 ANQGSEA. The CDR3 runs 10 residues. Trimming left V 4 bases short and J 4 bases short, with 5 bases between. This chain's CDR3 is CSVAGYEQYF. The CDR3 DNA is TGCAGCGTTGCTGGGTACGAGCAGTACTTC.

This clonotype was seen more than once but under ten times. The CDR3 spells CASNAGAFYNEQFF. The CDR3 nucleotides are TGTGCCAGCAATGCAGGAGCCTTTTACAATGAGCAGTTCTTC. The chain employs TRBV7-9 and TRBJ2-1; D is ambiguous. The germline V gene has CDR1 SEHNR and CDR2 FQNEAQ (reference sequence). This CDR3 contains 14 residues. V lost 7 bases to trimming and J lost 4 bases, with 14 bases between them.

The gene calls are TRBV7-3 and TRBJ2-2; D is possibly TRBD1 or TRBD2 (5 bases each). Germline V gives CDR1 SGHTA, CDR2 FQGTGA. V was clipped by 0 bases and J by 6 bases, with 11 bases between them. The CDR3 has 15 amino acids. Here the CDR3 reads CASSLTVQGAGELFF. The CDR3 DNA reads TGTGCCAGCAGCTTAACTGTTCAGGGAGCCGGGGAGCTGTTTTTT.

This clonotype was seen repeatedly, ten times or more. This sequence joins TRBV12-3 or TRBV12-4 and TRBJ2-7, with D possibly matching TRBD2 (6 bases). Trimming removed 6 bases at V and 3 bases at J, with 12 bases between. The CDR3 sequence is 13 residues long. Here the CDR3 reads CASSFAGSYEQYF. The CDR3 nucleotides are TGTGCCAGCAGCTTTGCGGGAAGCTACGAGCAGTACTTC.

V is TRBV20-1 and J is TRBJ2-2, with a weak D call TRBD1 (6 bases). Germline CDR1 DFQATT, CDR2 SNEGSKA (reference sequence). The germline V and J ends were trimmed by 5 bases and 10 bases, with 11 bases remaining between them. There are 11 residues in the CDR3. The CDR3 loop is CSALQGVELFF. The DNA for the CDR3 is TGCAGTGCTTTACAGGGTGTGGAGCTGTTTTTT.

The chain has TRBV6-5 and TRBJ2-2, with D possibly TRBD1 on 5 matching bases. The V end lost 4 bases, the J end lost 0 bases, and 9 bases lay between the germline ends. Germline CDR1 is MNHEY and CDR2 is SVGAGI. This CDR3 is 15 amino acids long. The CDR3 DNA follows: TGTGCCAGCAGTTCAGGGAATACGAACACCGGGGAGCTGTTTTTT. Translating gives CASSSGNTNTGELFF.